One TCR beta chain is described in this entry. Its target is unknown. With 3 bases removed from V and 5 bases from J, the gap between germline ends came to 20 bases. The CDR3 has 16 amino acids. Germline assignment: CDR1 SGHDT and CDR2 YYEEEE. The PCR made use of 60 Vbeta and 13 Jbeta primers. Data came from immunoSEQ multiplex PCR; TCRdb stores just in-frame clones and leaves some out. The data show roughly 170,000 clones, under 90% seen once. This sample is part of a study of cytomegalovirus exposure and HLA in healthy donors. Study-wide results and caveats: The authors judged a highly shared variant cluster likely a sequencing artifact. In a later analysis, TCR beta V- and J-gene trimming was associated with a missense DCLRE1C variant. Follow-up analysis seemed to connect common viral pathogens with several of the most significant clusters identified.

The sequence derives from a male donor in good health and CMV-seronegative. The chain employs TRBV5-6 and TRBJ2-5, with unresolved D. The material sequenced was PBMCs. CDR3 nucleotides: TGTGCCAGCAGCTCCCACCGGGTCTCAGCGAGGGAGACCCAGTACTTC. This codes for CASSSHRVSARETQYF.